This T cell receptor beta chain was captured by sequencing in a study of blood T cell repertoires in COVID-19. Study in general: Material from acute and convalescent COVID-19 was sourced from the United States, Italy and Spain.

Profiled with immunoSEQ multiplex PCR; TCRdb holds only in-frame clones, not every one. The repertoire holds more than 250,000 clones, with around 90% as singletons. Between the trimmed V and J ends, which lost 3 bases and 4 bases, there was a span of 7 bases. Germline-derived CDR1 and CDR2 are MNHNS and SASEGT. This CDR3 is built from 13 residues. Sequencing was carried out using PBMCs or T cells enriched from blood (not recorded which). This chain joins TRBV6-1 and TRBJ1-3, with a tentative D call TRBD1 (5 bases). This TCR was recovered from a woman aged 18-30 years with acute COVID-19. For the CDR3, the DNA is TGTGCCAGCAGTGACAGGGTAGGAAACACCATATATTTT. Translating it yields CASSDRVGNTIYF.